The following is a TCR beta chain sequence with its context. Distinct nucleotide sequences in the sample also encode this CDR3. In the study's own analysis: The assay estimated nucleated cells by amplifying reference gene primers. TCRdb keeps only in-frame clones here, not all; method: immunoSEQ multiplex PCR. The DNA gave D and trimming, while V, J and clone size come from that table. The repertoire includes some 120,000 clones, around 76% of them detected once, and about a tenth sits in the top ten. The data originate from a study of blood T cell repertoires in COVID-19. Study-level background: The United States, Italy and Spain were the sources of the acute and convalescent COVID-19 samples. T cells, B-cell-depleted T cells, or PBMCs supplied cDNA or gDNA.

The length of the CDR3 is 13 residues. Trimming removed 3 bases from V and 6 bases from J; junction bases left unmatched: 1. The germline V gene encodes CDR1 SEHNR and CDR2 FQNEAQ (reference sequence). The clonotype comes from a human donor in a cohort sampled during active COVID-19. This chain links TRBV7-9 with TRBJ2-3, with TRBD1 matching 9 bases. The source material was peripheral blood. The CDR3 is CASSFDRGDTQYF. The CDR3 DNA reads TGTGCCAGCAGCTTCGACAGGGGGGATACGCAGTATTTT.